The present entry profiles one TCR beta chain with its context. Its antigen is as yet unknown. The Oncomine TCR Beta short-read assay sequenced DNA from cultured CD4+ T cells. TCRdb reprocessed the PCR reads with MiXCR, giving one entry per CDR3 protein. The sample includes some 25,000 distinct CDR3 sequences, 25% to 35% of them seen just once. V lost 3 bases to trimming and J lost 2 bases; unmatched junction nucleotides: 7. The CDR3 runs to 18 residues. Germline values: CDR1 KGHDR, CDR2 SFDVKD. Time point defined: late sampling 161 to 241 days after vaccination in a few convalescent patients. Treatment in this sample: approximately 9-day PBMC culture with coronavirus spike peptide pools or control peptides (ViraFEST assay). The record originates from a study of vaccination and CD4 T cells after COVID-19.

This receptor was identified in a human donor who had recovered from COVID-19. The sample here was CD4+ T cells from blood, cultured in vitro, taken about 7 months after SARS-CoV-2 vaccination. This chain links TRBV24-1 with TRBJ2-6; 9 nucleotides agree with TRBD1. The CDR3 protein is CATSDGIQGAAGANVLTF. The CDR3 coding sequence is TGTGCCACCAGTGATGGGATACAGGGGGCGGCTGGGGCCAACGTCCTGACTTTC.